The 7 T cell receptor beta chains below all came from one sample that was sequenced in a study of blood T cell repertoires in COVID-19. Here immunoSEQ multiplex PCR was the method, and the copy in TCRdb shows in-frame clones only, minus some. The sample has about 200,000 clones, 85% seen once. Sequenced material: peripheral blood. The receptors were sampled from a man in his 60s with COVID-19, enrolled during active disease.

This sequence joins TRBV7-3 and TRBJ2-5; 7 bases map to TRBD2. Germline CDR1 reads SGHTA; CDR2 reads FQGTGA. After removal of 3 bases from V and 10 bases from J, the junction contained 8 bases not matched to a gene. The CDR3 covers 13 residues. CDR3 loop: CASSLLAEGHQYF. CDR3 coding DNA: TGTGCCAGCAGCTTGCTAGCGGAGGGGCACCAGTACTTC. The entire variable domain, with the rest obtained from reference TRBV7-3 and TRBJ2-5, is as follows: GAGVSQTPSNKVTEKGKYVELRCDPISGHTALYWYRQSLGQGPEFLIYFQGTGAADDSGLPNDRFFAVRPEGSVSTLKIQRTERGDSAVYLCASSLLAEGHQYFGPGTRLLVL.

This rearrangement joins TRBV6-5 to TRBJ2-3; 9 nucleotides agree with TRBD1. The V segment lost 6 bases and the J segment 1 base; nucleotides outside the gene matches: 5. The germline V gene has CDR1 MNHEY and CDR2 SVGAGI. CDR3 length: 15 residues. The chain's CDR3 is CASRDRDRGTDTQYF. The CDR3 region has the DNA TGTGCCAGCAGAGATAGGGACAGGGGCACAGATACGCAGTATTTT.

The chain links TRBV6-5 to TRBJ1-1, with 7 bases fitting TRBD1. Germline lookup yields CDR1 MNHEY and CDR2 SVGAGI. This CDR3 contains 15 residues. With 5 bases clipped from V and 4 bases from J, the junction kept 10 bases outside the gene matches. DNA of the CDR3: TGTGCCAGCAGTAAATCGACAGGGTACGGCACTGAAGCTTTCTTT. Translation: CASSKSTGYGTEAFF.

The chain combines TRBV30 with TRBJ1-1; D gene uncertain. Germline V lookup: CDR1 GTSNPN, CDR2 SVGIG (reference sequence). Between the trimmed V and J ends, which lost 3 bases and 2 bases, there was a span of 10 bases. The CDR3 sequence is 13 residues long. The CDR3 protein is CAWRGDTNTEAFF. CDR3 DNA: TGTGCCTGGAGGGGAGATACAAACACTGAAGCTTTCTTT.

The rearrangement links TRBV29-1 to TRBJ2-7; TRBD1 agrees at 11 bases. From germline, CDR1 is SQVTM and CDR2 ANQGSEA. The CDR3 runs 12 residues. The ends lost 7 bases at V and 6 bases at J; junction bases unmatched: 5. The CDR3 bases are TGCAGCGCCGGGACAGGGGGTCGCGAGCAGTACTTC. It specifies CSAGTGGREQYF.

The chain joins TRBV3-1 (or the pseudogene TRBV3-2) to TRBJ2-5, with TRBD2 matching over 15 bases. Germline V gene data show CDR1 as LGHDT and CDR2 as YNNKEL (reference sequence). J was trimmed by 4 bases and V by 2 bases; bases with no gene match: 17. This CDR3 comprises 21 residues. CDR3 in DNA: TGTGCCAGCAGCCAAAAGGCAGGGCCCGGGACTAGCGGGAGGTCCCCAGAGACCCAGTACTTC. Translation: CASSQKAGPGTSGRSPETQYF.

The rearrangement joins TRBV2 to TRBJ1-1; the match to TRBD1 covers 9 bases. CDR1 is SNHLY and CDR2 is FYNNEI in the germline V gene. The length of the CDR3 is 13 residues. V lost 7 bases and J lost 4; bases outside the gene matches: 4. CDR3 loop: CASTPDRGTEAFF. The CDR3 nucleotides read TGTGCCAGCACCCCGGACAGGGGCACTGAAGCTTTCTTT.